A selection of T cell receptor beta chains follows, all from one sample in a study of CD8 T cells in Susac syndrome. TCRdb used MiXCR to reprocess the immunoSEQ multiplex PCR reads, holding one entry per CDR3 protein. The sample holds approximately 150,000 distinct CDR3 sequences, almost 96% seen once. The specimen sequenced was CD4+ T cells from PBMCs. These TCRs come from a human donor with Susac syndrome. CDR3s leave out the opening cysteine and the closing phenylalanine or tryptophan. A row's size may be missing; if present it is once, few, many or a size class.

abundance	j_gene	v_gene	CDR3aa
.	TRBJ1-6	TRBV9	ASSPSPTDRSSYNSPLH
.	TRBJ2-1	TRBV6-5	ASGRAPGNEQF
.	TRBJ1-1	TRBV23-1	ASSNRVYAF
.	TRBJ2-5	TRBV28	ASSSNTGGFQETQY
.	TRBJ2-2	TRBV5-1	ASSLVPAANTGELF
.	TRBJ2-5	TRBV5-1	ASSLGTGGEETQY
once	TRBJ1-4	TRBV20-1	SAAAGANEKLF
.	TRBJ1-1	TRBV20-1	SAQGQYEAF
.	TRBJ2-5	TRBV29-1	SLTSAPRETQY
.	TRBJ2-5	TRBV28	ASSLYSGGPEQETQY
.	TRBJ2-2	TRBV19	ASRDRGQTGELF
.	TRBJ1-6	TRBV7-9	ASSPGQQNSPLH
.	TRBJ1-5	TRBV24-1	ATSDPRLEGSNQPQH
.	TRBJ1-1	TRBV2	ASSEGWNTEAF
.	TRBJ2-3	TRBV5-8	ASSLGGHRASTDTQY
.	TRBJ2-2	TRBV27	ASSSASGRARTGELF
.	TRBJ1-1	TRBV20-1	SALSDSPMNTEAF
.	TRBJ1-6	TRBV14	ASSQQGAVNSPLH
once	TRBJ2-3	TRBV20-1	SASGAGSPDTQY
.	TRBJ1-1	TRBV2	ASTIRGPGEAF
.	TRBJ2-7	TRBV6-6	ASSYGSGRSYEQY
.	TRBJ2-2	TRBV12-3/TRBV12-4	ASRKRGPPPNTGELF
.	TRBJ1-3	TRBV29-1	SVGSPGQAVGNTIY
.	TRBJ1-2	TRBV7-2	ASSSQGGNYGYT
.	TRBJ2-3	TRBV7-3	ASSSAPQTDTQY
.	TRBJ1-2	TRBV29-1	SVGGGTGDGYT
.	TRBJ2-7	TRBV5-1	ASSATGGEQY
.	TRBJ1-2	TRBV6-4	ASSLDRGGYYGYT
.	TRBJ1-2	TRBV3-1	ASSAQTGHYGYT
.	TRBJ2-3	TRBV7-3	ASSPGPSYTDTQY
once	TRBJ2-2	TRBV20-1	SARISGRNTGELF
.	TRBJ2-5	TRBV20-1	SARDGSFQETQY
.	TRBJ2-1	TRBV4-1	ASRPRDRSSYNEQF
.	TRBJ2-7	TRBV14	ASSQDFRDSQY
.	TRBJ2-3	TRBV27	ASSFWAGSTDTQY
.	TRBJ2-7	TRBV28	ASKWDIGSYEQY
once	TRBJ2-5	TRBV19	ASSTGWGVDETQY
.	TRBJ2-5	TRBV12-3/TRBV12-4	ASRDTGSVH
.	TRBJ2-1	TRBV20-1	SAREGGARSEQF
.	TRBJ2-5	TRBV3-1	ASSQSLAEETQY
.	TRBJ2-7	TRBV5-1	ASSLVGTTDYEQY
.	TRBJ2-1	TRBV28	ASRTSGVEQF
.	TRBJ2-4	TRBV7-9	ASSPRLGVAKNIQY